This T cell receptor (beta chain) was captured by sequencing in a study of blood T cell repertoires in COVID-19. Study context: In each case, the material was cDNA or gDNA derived from T cells, B-cell-depleted T cells, or PBMCs.

Ages ranged from about 18 to 100 years, with residence in about 24 US areas. Participants' own reports of clinical history determined their cohort assignment. Clones were read by immunoSEQ multiplex PCR, and TCRdb kept only the in-frame ones, dropping some. Of a few hundred thousand clones listed, roughly four fifths are singletons. This clone appeared once. Germline values: CDR1 SGDLS, CDR2 YYNGEE. This CDR3 has 14 residues. Trimming left V 1 base short and J 4 bases short, with 8 bases between. The TCR was taken from a man between 25 and 39 years old with acute COVID-19. The V gene is TRBV9, the J gene TRBJ1-4; D is uncertain. The specimen was PBMCs or T cells enriched from blood (not recorded which). DNA for the CDR3: TGTGCCAGCAGCGTAATCCCGGGTAATGAAAAACTGTTTTTT. Its translation: CASSVIPGNEKLFF. The variable domain in full, with the rest retrieved from reference TRBV9 and TRBJ1-4, is DSGVTQTPKHLITATGQRVTLRCSPRSGDLSVYWYQQSLDQGLQFLIQYYNGEERAKGNILERFSAQQFPDLHSELNLSSLELGDSALYFCASSVIPGNEKLFFGSGTQLSVL.